Included here is one TCR beta chain sequence, with context. Source study methods: Quantification of nucleated cells was approximated via reference gene primer amplification. The method was immunoSEQ multiplex PCR; TCRdb's version includes in-frame clones alone and lacks a portion of them. V and J calls and clone size follow that table, whereas D and trimming were derived from the DNA. The data hold fewer than 150,000 clones, with about 88% observed a single time. V lost 6 bases to trimming and J lost 3 bases; unmatched junction nucleotides: 7. The CDR3 spans 14 residues. CDR1 MNHEY and CDR2 SVGAGI come from the germline V gene. This specimen comes from a study of blood T cell repertoires in COVID-19. In the study overall: COVID-19 samples, acute and convalescent, were from the United States, Italy and Spain. The analysed material was cDNA or gDNA that came from T cells, B-cell-depleted T cells, or PBMCs.

This TCR came from a man aged 50-59 years with active or convalescent COVID-19. Sequenced material: peripheral blood. The chain has TRBV6-5 and TRBJ1-2, with TRBD1 matching over 7 bases. The CDR3 sequence is CASSPAGQDYGYTF. As DNA, the CDR3 is TGTGCCAGCAGCCCAGCCGGACAGGACTATGGCTACACCTTC.